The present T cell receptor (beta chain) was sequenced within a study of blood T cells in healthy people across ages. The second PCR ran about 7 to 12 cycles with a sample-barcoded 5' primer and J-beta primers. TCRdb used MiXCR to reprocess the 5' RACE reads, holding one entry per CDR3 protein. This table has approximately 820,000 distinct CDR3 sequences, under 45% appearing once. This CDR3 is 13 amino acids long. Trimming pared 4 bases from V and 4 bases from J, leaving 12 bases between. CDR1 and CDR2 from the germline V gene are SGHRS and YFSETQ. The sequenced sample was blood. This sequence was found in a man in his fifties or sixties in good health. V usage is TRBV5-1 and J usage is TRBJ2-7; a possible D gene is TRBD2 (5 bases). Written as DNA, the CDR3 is TGCGCCAGCAGCGTGGAGGCAGGTTACGAGCAGTACTTC. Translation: CASSVEAGYEQYF.